The 16 T cell receptor beta chains below come from one sample, sequenced in a study of CD8 T cell repertoires and HIV-1 epitope variants. Clones were read by immunoSEQ multiplex PCR, and TCRdb kept only the in-frame ones, dropping some. The sample includes tens of thousands of clones, roughly 77% of them seen just once. Sequenced: uncultured baseline CD8+ T cells from peripheral blood mononuclear cells (PBMCs). The receptors were sampled from a male donor with HIV.

This clone showed up just a few times. The CDR3 DNA sequence: TGTGCCAGTCAGGGAGAGATGAAAAATTCACCCCTCCACTTT. Translating it yields CASQGEMKNSPLHF. J is TRBJ1-6 and V is TRBV6-5, with TRBD1 as a possible D gene (5 bases). Trimming took 9 bases from V and 7 from J, leaving 16 bases between them. Germline V CDR1 and CDR2: MNHEY, SVGAGI. This CDR3 spans 14 amino acids.

This chain connects TRBV7-2 to TRBJ2-5; D ambiguous. In germline, CDR1 is SGHTA, CDR2 FQGNSA. V lost 0 bases, J lost 1 base, and 6 bases lay in between. There are 14 residues in the CDR3. The CDR3 loop is CASSLAALQETQYF. The CDR3, as DNA: TGTGCCAGCAGCTTAGCTGCCCTCCAAGAGACCCAGTACTTC.

This clone has a single count. The chain recombines TRBV5-4 with TRBJ1-6, with a weak D call TRBD1 (5 bases). CDR1 is SGHNT, CDR2 YYREEE, per germline (reference sequence). The CDR3 consists of 15 residues. V lost 5 bases and J lost 3, with 12 bases in between. The CDR3 DNA sequence: TGTGCCAGCAGTCGAGGGACTGTCTATAATTCACCCCTCCACTTT. This encodes CASSRGTVYNSPLHF.

This clone was recorded a few times. V usage is TRBV5-6 and J usage is TRBJ1-3; D remains unclear. The CDR3 covers 12 residues. V was cut by 1 base and J by 4 bases, with 3 bases left in between. Germline values: CDR1 SGHDT, CDR2 YYEEEE. CDR3 bases: TGTGCCAGCAGCTTGATAGGAAACACCATATATTTT. This gives the protein CASSLIGNTIYF.

The chain recombines TRBV19 with TRBJ2-7; 11 positions agree with TRBD1. Germline CDR1 and CDR2: LNHDA and SQIVND (reference sequence). With V trimmed by 5 bases and J by 3 bases, 6 bases remained unmatched. The CDR3 covers 15 residues. The CDR3 DNA is TGTGCCAGTAGTTTCGGACAGGGGGCTTTCTACGAGCAGTACTTC. Translation: CASSFGQGAFYEQYF.

CDR3 DNA: TGTGCCAGCAGCCCCTTACAGGGTAGGAACACTGAAGCTTTCTTT. This sequence encodes CASSPLQGRNTEAFF. This rearrangement joins TRBV14 to TRBJ1-1; weak D call: TRBD1 (6 bases). This CDR3 is built from 15 residues. V was shortened by 4 bases and J by 1 base, with 13 bases between the two germline ends. Per the germline V gene, CDR1 is SGHDN and CDR2 is FVKESK.

The chain combines TRBV19 with TRBJ2-7; 7 bases map to TRBD1. The CDR3 has 13 residues. Germline trimming cut 8 bases from V and 1 base from J; bases unmatched to any gene: 5. Germline V CDR1 and CDR2: LNHDA, SQIVND (reference sequence). CDR3: CASGGQASYEQYF. The DNA of the CDR3 is TGTGCCAGTGGAGGACAGGCTTCCTACGAGCAGTACTTC.

This chain links TRBV7-2 with TRBJ1-2; no firm D call. The CDR3 loop spans 14 amino acids. The V gene's germline CDR1 is SGHTA and CDR2 FQGNSA. The V end was cut by 0 bases, the J end by 6 bases, with 11 bases between. The CDR3 DNA reads TGTGCCAGCAGCTTAGCTTTCAGCAAGGATGGCTACACCTTC. This translates into CASSLAFSKDGYTF.

The genes are TRBV19 and TRBJ1-2; TRBD1 might be the D (5 bases). The CDR3 is 15 residues long. Deletions cut 7 bases from V and 4 bases from J, with 19 bases between. Germline CDR1 and CDR2: LNHDA and SQIVND (reference sequence). The CDR3 spells CASTKGGGDTYGYTF. The CDR3 bases are TGTGCCAGTACAAAAGGCGGAGGGGATACCTATGGCTACACCTTC.

The chain has TRBV5-4 and TRBJ1-4; 8 bases align to TRBD1. CDR1 is SGHNT, CDR2 YYREEE, per germline (reference sequence). V dropped 4 bases and J dropped 7; count of bases not matched to a gene: 9. This CDR3 spans 15 amino acids. The CDR3 sequence: CASSNWTGRGEKLFF. CDR3 sequence (DNA): TGTGCCAGCAGCAACTGGACAGGGCGGGGTGAAAAACTGTTTTTT.

The DNA for the CDR3 is TGTGCCAGCAGCTTGGCCGGGACCAGTAGCGAGCAGTACTTC. This gives the protein CASSLAGTSSEQYF. The chain joins TRBV7-2 to TRBJ2-7; D possibly uses TRBD1 or TRBD2 (5 bases each). V shed 3 bases and J shed 6 bases, with 15 bases lying between them. This CDR3 has 14 amino acids. CDR1 SGHTA and CDR2 FQGNSA come from the germline V gene.

A single count supports this clone. The chain has TRBV4-1 and TRBJ1-1; D gene uncertain. The V and J ends lost 4 bases and 0 bases respectively, with 9 bases between them. There are 14 residues in the CDR3. Germline V gene data show CDR1 as MGHRA and CDR2 as YSYEKL. DNA for the CDR3: TGCGCCAGCAGCCGAGGTGCCCTGAACACTGAAGCTTTCTTT. Translating gives CASSRGALNTEAFF.

V usage is TRBV7-8 and J usage is TRBJ1-6; D gene uncertain. The CDR3 sequence is 13 residues long. Germline assignment: CDR1 SGHVS and CDR2 FQNEAQ. V was pared by 7 bases and J by 4 bases, with 8 bases between. The CDR3 bases are TGTGCCAGCACCGGACTTTATAATTCACCCCTCCACTTT. It specifies CASTGLYNSPLHF.

The chain couples TRBV29-1 to TRBJ2-4, with TRBD2 as a possible D gene (5 bases). Trimming removed 4 bases at V and 9 bases at J, with 19 bases between. There are 14 residues in the CDR3. From germline, CDR1 is SQVTM and CDR2 ANQGSEA. The CDR3 DNA is TGCAGCGTTGGTGAGTGGGCAACCGGAGGCATTCAGTACTTC. Protein: CSVGEWATGGIQYF.

The chain joins TRBV15 to TRBJ2-5, with a possible D match to TRBD2 (5 bases). V was pared by 2 bases and J by 1 base, with 14 bases between. Germline V CDR1 and CDR2: LNHNV, YYDKDF (reference sequence). CDR3 length: 16 residues. CDR3 DNA sequence: TGTGCCACCAGCAGACAACCTACGGGGTTCCAAGAGACCCAGTACTTC. This codes for CATSRQPTGFQETQYF.

This CDR3 is CASSYGTSVFYEQYF. The CDR3 DNA reads TGTGCCAGCAGTTACGGGACTAGCGTTTTCTACGAGCAGTACTTC. The genes are TRBV6-6 and TRBJ2-7; 10 positions match TRBD2. The CDR3 has 15 amino acids. The germline CDR1 and CDR2 sequences are MNHNY and SVGAGI (reference sequence). The trim removed 2 bases at V and 3 bases at J, leaving 4 bases unmatched.